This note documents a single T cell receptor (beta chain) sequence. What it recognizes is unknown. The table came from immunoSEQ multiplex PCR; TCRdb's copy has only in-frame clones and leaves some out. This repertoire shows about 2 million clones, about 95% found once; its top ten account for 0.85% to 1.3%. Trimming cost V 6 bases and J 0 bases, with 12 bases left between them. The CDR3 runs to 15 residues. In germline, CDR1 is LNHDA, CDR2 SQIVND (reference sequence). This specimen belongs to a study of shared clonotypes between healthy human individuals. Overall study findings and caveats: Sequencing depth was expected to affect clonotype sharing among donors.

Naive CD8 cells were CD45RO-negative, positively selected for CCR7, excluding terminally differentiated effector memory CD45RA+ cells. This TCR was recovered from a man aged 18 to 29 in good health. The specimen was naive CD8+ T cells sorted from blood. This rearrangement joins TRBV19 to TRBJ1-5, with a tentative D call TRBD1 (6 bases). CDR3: CASSWTAGSNQPQHF. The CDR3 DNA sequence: TGTGCCAGTAGCTGGACAGCGGGTAGCAATCAGCCCCAGCATTTT.